The sequence of this T cell receptor beta chain was determined in a study of blood T cell repertoires in COVID-19. Study information: Acute and convalescent COVID-19 samples came from the United States, Italy and Spain. Sources were T cells, B-cell-depleted T cells, or PBMCs; the material itself was cDNA or gDNA.

This CDR3 comprises 17 residues. The germline gives CDR1 MGHRA, CDR2 YSYEKL. Trimming removed 1 base from V and 5 bases from J; junction bases left unmatched: 10. As handled by the study authors: Amplification of reference gene primers provided the estimated nucleated cell counts. Data came from immunoSEQ multiplex PCR; TCRdb stores just in-frame clones and leaves some out. That table is the source of V, J and clone size, and D and trimming were worked out from the DNA. This repertoire shows approximately 460,000 clones, 89% found once; its top ten account for 0.9%. The TCR sequence derives from a young man with COVID-19, enrolled during active disease. The V call is TRBV4-1, the J call TRBJ2-1; 8 nucleotides align to TRBD2. Specimen: peripheral blood. For the CDR3, the DNA is TGCGCCAGCAGCCAAGTAGGGCCAGCGGGGGATAACAATGAGCAGTTCTTC. It is translated as CASSQVGPAGDNNEQFF.